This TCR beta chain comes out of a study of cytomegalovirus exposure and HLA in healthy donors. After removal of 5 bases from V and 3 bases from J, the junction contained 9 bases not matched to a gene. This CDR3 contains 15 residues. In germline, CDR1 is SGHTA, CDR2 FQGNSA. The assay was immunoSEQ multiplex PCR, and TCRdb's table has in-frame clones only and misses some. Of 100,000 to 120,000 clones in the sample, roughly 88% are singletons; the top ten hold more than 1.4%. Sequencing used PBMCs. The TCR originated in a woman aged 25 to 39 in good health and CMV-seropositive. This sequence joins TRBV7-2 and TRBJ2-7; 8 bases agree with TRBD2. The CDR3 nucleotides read TGTGCCAGCAGCCGCCGGGGGGGGGTGCTCTACGAGCAGTACTTC. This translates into CASSRRGGVLYEQYF.